One and the same sample provided the 26 T cell receptor beta chains below, sequenced in a study of cytomegalovirus exposure and HLA in healthy donors. Generated by immunoSEQ multiplex PCR, the TCRdb table keeps only in-frame clones and is missing some. Among about 73,000 clones listed, about 87% were seen once. Sequenced material: PBMCs. These receptors originate from a young woman in good health and CMV-seropositive.

The chain is built from TRBV15 and TRBJ1-5; D gene ambiguous. Trimming stripped 1 base from V and 1 base from J, with 8 bases between. The CDR3 has 15 amino acids. Germline CDR1 is LNHNV and CDR2 is YYDKDF (reference sequence). In DNA, the CDR3 is TGTGCCACCAGCAGAGTGAAAGCAAGCAATCAGCCCCAGCATTTT. Its translation is CATSRVKASNQPQHF.

Only one count was recorded for this clone. The genes are TRBV10-3 and TRBJ2-1, with 7 bases matching TRBD2. The CDR3 loop spans 17 amino acids. With V trimmed by 6 bases and J by 3 bases, 14 bases remained unmatched. From germline, CDR1 is ENHRY and CDR2 SYGVKD. CDR3 sequence: CAISTLWGEGDYNEQFF. The CDR3 region has the DNA TGTGCCATCAGCACACTATGGGGGGAGGGTGACTACAATGAGCAGTTCTTC.

The table lists this clone with a count of one. J is TRBJ2-7 and V is TRBV4-1; D not resolved. V lost 9 bases to trimming and J lost 6 bases, with 12 bases between them. The germline gives CDR1 MGHRA, CDR2 YSYEKL. The CDR3 length is 11 residues. The CDR3 DNA is TGCGCCAGTTTTTCGTCCGGCGAGCAGTACTTC. It specifies CASFSSGEQYF.

The gene calls are TRBV21-1 and TRBJ2-3; TRBD1, the D gene given by the table, was not confirmed from the DNA. TRBV21-1 is termed a pseudogene. This CDR3 spans 18 amino acids. Here the CDR3 DNA reads TGTGCCAGCAGCAAAGGATTCCGGAGACAGGGGTATGTAGATACGCAGTATTTT. Amino acid sequence: CASSKGFRRQGYVDTQYF.

The gene calls are TRBV6-5 and TRBJ1-1; possibly TRBD1 for D (5 bases). Between the trimmed V and J ends, which lost 6 bases and 5 bases, there was a span of 19 bases. Per germline, CDR1 MNHEY and CDR2 SVGAGI. CDR3 length equals 15 residues. As DNA, the CDR3 is TGTGCCAGCAGCCCACCACGGCAGGGCCGGACTGAAGCTTTCTTT. It encodes CASSPPRQGRTEAFF.

The chain recombines TRBV13 with TRBJ2-5; D is perhaps TRBD2 (6 bases). Trimming stripped 4 bases from V and 2 bases from J, with 11 bases between. Per germline, CDR1 PRHDT and CDR2 FYEKMQ (reference sequence). This CDR3 spans 14 amino acids. The CDR3: CASSCRELQETQYF. The CDR3 DNA follows: TGTGCCAGCAGCTGCCGGGAGCTACAAGAGACCCAGTACTTC.

A single count supports this clone. The chain recombines TRBV13 with TRBJ2-7; tentative D call: TRBD2 (6 bases). V was trimmed by 0 bases and J by 0 bases, leaving 9 bases between them. Germline assignment: CDR1 PRHDT and CDR2 FYEKMQ (reference sequence). CDR3 size: 15 residues. The CDR3 region is CASSLGRGSSYEQYF. CDR3 nucleotides: TGTGCCAGCAGCTTAGGACGGGGGAGCTCCTACGAGCAGTACTTC.

This sequence joins TRBV30 and TRBJ2-1; the D is unclear. Deletions cut 3 bases from V and 0 bases from J, with 9 bases between. Germline V lookup: CDR1 GTSNPN, CDR2 SVGIG (reference sequence). The CDR3 has 14 amino acids. CDR3 nucleotide sequence: TGTGCCTGGAGCGTCCTGAGCTCCTACAATGAGCAGTTCTTC. Protein product: CAWSVLSSYNEQFF. The entire variable domain, with the rest obtained from reference TRBV30 and TRBJ2-1, is as follows: SQTIHQWPATLVQPVGSPLSLECTVEGTSNPNLYWYRQAAGRGLQLLFYSVGIGQISSEVPQNLSASRPQDRQFILSSKKLLLSDSGFYLCAWSVLSSYNEQFFGPGTRLTVL.

This clone showed up just once. The V call is TRBV11-2, the J call TRBJ2-5, with 8 bases that match TRBD2. Germline V gives CDR1 SGHAT, CDR2 FQNNGV. The CDR3 spans 15 residues. With 5 bases clipped from V and 1 base from J, the junction kept 6 bases outside the gene matches. CDR3 DNA: TGTGCCAGCAGCCCCCGGGGGGGGGTCCAAGAGACCCAGTACTTC. Translated: CASSPRGGVQETQYF.

This clone appeared once. This chain joins TRBV15 and TRBJ2-3; a possible D gene is TRBD1 (6 bases). The V and J ends lost 7 bases and 2 bases respectively, with 25 bases between them. The CDR3 sequence is 18 residues long. The germline gives CDR1 LNHNV, CDR2 YYDKDF (reference sequence). The CDR3 sequence: CATTDRRTENEFTDTQYF. Written as DNA, the CDR3 is TGTGCCACCACAGACAGGCGAACGGAAAACGAGTTCACAGATACGCAGTATTTT.

The V call is TRBV28, the J call TRBJ2-1, with no clear D. V was clipped by 1 base and J by 7 bases, with 17 bases between them. Per the germline V gene, CDR1 is MDHEN and CDR2 is SYDVKM. This CDR3 region has 16 residues. The CDR3 reads CASSLYDNALRNEQFF. In DNA, the CDR3 is TGTGCCAGCAGTTTATACGACAACGCCTTAAGGAATGAGCAGTTCTTC.

V and J are TRBV4-1 and TRBJ1-2; weak D call: TRBD1 (5 bases). V was clipped by 4 bases and J by 8 bases, with 14 bases between them. Germline values: CDR1 MGHRA, CDR2 YSYEKL. This CDR3 comprises 13 residues. The chain's CDR3 is CASSLRDFDGYTF. As DNA, the CDR3 is TGCGCCAGCAGCCTACGGGACTTTGACGGCTACACCTTC.

About this clone: At one end, the junction sequence differs from germline, possibly due to a read error. The CDR3 DNA sequence: TGTGCTAGCAGCTTTTCCCCAGCGGGGACAGATACGCAGTATTTT. Translated, it gives CASSFSPAGTDTQYF. This chain connects TRBV7-7 to TRBJ2-3; 7 bases are a match to TRBD2. From germline, CDR1 is SSHAT and CDR2 FNYEAQ (reference sequence). The CDR3 extends over 15 amino acids.

This sequence joins TRBV7-9 and TRBJ1-3; perhaps TRBD1 as D (5 bases). CDR3 length: 16 residues. V gave up 1 base and J gave up 0 bases, with 10 bases separating them. Germline CDR1 reads SEHNR; CDR2 reads FQNEAQ (reference sequence). Here the CDR3 DNA reads TGTGCCAGCAGCTTAGTTCTAGGGGCCTCTGGAAACACCATATATTTT. It is translated as CASSLVLGASGNTIYF.

This chain uses TRBV9 with TRBJ2-7, with 7 bases matching TRBD2. The V segment lost 0 bases and the J segment 1 base; nucleotides outside the gene matches: 4. Germline assignment: CDR1 SGDLS and CDR2 YYNGEE. The CDR3 runs to 15 residues. The CDR3 DNA reads as TGTGCCAGCAGCGTAGGGCTAGCGGAGTCCTACGAGCAGTACTTC. Translating it yields CASSVGLAESYEQYF.

This chain uses TRBV5-8 with TRBJ1-4; D is possibly TRBD1 (5 bases). This CDR3 has 13 amino acids. Germline CDR1 and CDR2: SGHTS and YDEGEE. V dropped 7 bases and J dropped 10 bases, with 17 bases sitting between them. CDR3 in amino acids: CASGTGGYGKLFF. CDR3 in DNA: TGTGCCAGCGGAACGGGGGGTTATGGAAAACTGTTTTTT.

The chain joins TRBV30 to TRBJ1-5; the D gene is possibly TRBD1 (5 bases). The V end was cut by 1 base, the J end by 0 bases, with 7 bases between. The CDR3 spans 14 residues. Germline V gene lookup returns CDR1 GTSNPN and CDR2 SVGIG (reference sequence). CDR3 DNA: TGTGCCTGGAGTGAGGACACTAGCAATCAGCCCCAGCATTTT. Residues: CAWSEDTSNQPQHF.

The J gene is TRBJ1-5, the V gene TRBV19, with D uncertain. The V end was cut by 5 bases, the J end by 4 bases, with 9 bases between. The germline V gene has CDR1 LNHDA and CDR2 SQIVND (reference sequence). The CDR3 consists of 13 residues. CDR3 in amino acids: CASSFSLNQPQHF. The CDR3 DNA reads as TGTGCCAGTAGTTTCTCCTTAAATCAGCCCCAGCATTTT.

The rearrangement joins TRBV21-1 to TRBJ1-4; the table's TRBD1 call for D was not verified on the DNA. TRBV21-1 is listed as a pseudogene. The CDR3 is 15 amino acids. The CDR3 DNA follows: TGTGCCAGCAAGGGGTCTCAGGGGGCTCGAGAAAAACTGTTTTTT. Its translation is CASKGSQGAREKLFF.

J is TRBJ1-1 and V is TRBV4-1; D is undetermined. CDR1 and CDR2 (germline): MGHRA, YSYEKL. V lost 3 bases to trimming and J lost 0 bases, with 8 bases between them. CDR3 length: 14 residues. The CDR3 region has the DNA TGCGCCAGCAGCCAGACTCAAATGAACACTGAAGCTTTCTTT. Protein product: CASSQTQMNTEAFF.

This chain uses TRBV4-1 with TRBJ2-4, with 8 bases aligning to TRBD1. Trimming removed 3 bases from V and 3 bases from J; junction bases left unmatched: 7. This CDR3 has 16 residues. Per germline, CDR1 MGHRA and CDR2 YSYEKL. Written as DNA, the CDR3 is TGCGCCAGCAGCCACAAGACAGGGGTGGACAAAAACATTCAGTACTTC. Translation: CASSHKTGVDKNIQYF.

The V call is TRBV30, the J call TRBJ2-3, with D possibly matching TRBD2 (5 bases). Per the germline V gene, CDR1 is GTSNPN and CDR2 is SVGIG (reference sequence). Trimming pared 5 bases from V and 0 bases from J, leaving 9 bases between. The CDR3 loop spans 13 amino acids. The chain's CDR3 is CAWAGSSTDTQYF. In DNA, the CDR3 is TGTGCCTGGGCGGGTAGTAGCACAGATACGCAGTATTTT.

CDR3 DNA: TGTGCCAGCAGCTCGACAGATAGCGGGAGCTACAATGAGCAGTTCTTC. This encodes CASSSTDSGSYNEQFF. The rearrangement links TRBV7-9 to TRBJ2-1; 9 nucleotides match TRBD2. The CDR3 has 16 amino acids. Germline assignment: CDR1 SEHNR and CDR2 FQNEAQ (reference sequence). Unmatched junction bases numbered 7, after V lost 4 bases and J lost 3 bases.

The rearrangement joins TRBV28 to TRBJ1-1, with TRBD1 matching over 8 bases. The CDR3 spans 15 residues. The V segment lost 5 bases and the J segment 1 base; nucleotides outside the gene matches: 6. Germline V gives CDR1 MDHEN, CDR2 SYDVKM. The DNA for the CDR3 is TGTGCCAGCAGTCCGACAGGGGCCTCGAACACTGAAGCTTTCTTT. Protein: CASSPTGASNTEAFF.

This clone appeared a single time. The sample carries other DNA sequences with the same CDR3. The chain carries TRBV20-1 and TRBJ2-7, with D unclear. Germline V gene lookup returns CDR1 DFQATT and CDR2 SNEGSKA (reference sequence). The CDR3 totals 11 residues. Trimming removed 3 bases at V and 3 bases at J, with 6 bases between. The CDR3 protein is CSASGSYEQYF. The CDR3 bases are TGCAGTGCTAGTGGCAGCTACGAGCAGTACTTC.

This rearrangement joins TRBV4-3 to TRBJ2-5; D perhaps matches TRBD1 (5 bases). Judging by the DNA end, TRBJ2-7 fits better; the J call may be wrong. Germline V gene sequence: CDR1 LGHNA, CDR2 YSLEER. This CDR3 region has 16 residues. CDR3 amino acids: CASSQEDRSPYYEQYF. CDR3 nucleotides: TGCGCCAGCAGCCAAGAAGACAGATCCCCGTACTACGAGCAGTACTTC.